Shown below are 22 T cell receptor beta chains from a single sample sequenced in a study of PD-1 blockade in classical Hodgkin lymphoma. Generated by immunoSEQ multiplex PCR, the TCRdb table keeps only in-frame clones and is missing some. Of roughly 20,000 clones in the sample, 70% to 75% are singletons; the top ten hold roughly 2.5%. The time point is: cycle 4 day 1 (C4D1), after less than seven weeks of nivolumab. All the patients suffered relapse after autologous stem cell transplantation, and brentuximab vedotin exposure differed. Purified CD4+ T cells were obtained from thawed PBMCs through magnetic negative selection. Here the sequenced sample was CD4+ T cells from blood, taken before the fourth cycle of nivolumab. Receptor source: a human donor with classical Hodgkin lymphoma.

The V and J genes are TRBV5-4 and TRBJ1-2; D ambiguous. Trimming pared 0 bases from V and 1 base from J, leaving 7 bases between. CDR1 SGHNT and CDR2 YYREEE come from the germline V gene (reference sequence). CDR3 length: 14 residues. The CDR3 nucleotides are TGTGCCAGCAGCTTGGATCCGAATAACTATGGCTACACCTTC. Its protein is CASSLDPNNYGYTF.

This clone turned up a few times. This sequence joins TRBV19 and TRBJ2-1, with TRBD2 matching over 9 bases. The CDR3 has 17 residues. The germline gives CDR1 LNHDA, CDR2 SQIVND (reference sequence). The V gene end was trimmed by 5 bases and the J gene end by 0 bases; junction bases not matched to a gene: 8. As DNA, the CDR3 is TGTGCCAGTAGTGTTCTAGCGGGAAGGAGCTCCTACAATGAGCAGTTCTTC. Its protein is CASSVLAGRSSYNEQFF.

The V gene is TRBV7-3, the J gene TRBJ2-5, with TRBD1 matching over 8 bases. Germline V gives CDR1 SGHTA, CDR2 FQGTGA. This CDR3 is 15 amino acids long. The junction had 6 bases not matched to a gene; V was cut back by 4 bases and J by 2 bases. The CDR3 reads CASSSTGVTQETQYF. CDR3 bases: TGTGCCAGCAGCTCGACAGGGGTAACTCAAGAGACCCAGTACTTC.

This clone was counted between two and nine times. The chain carries TRBV19 and TRBJ1-1; 7 bases are a match to TRBD1. The CDR3 consists of 15 residues. From germline, CDR1 is LNHDA and CDR2 SQIVND (reference sequence). V trimming: 2 bases; J trimming: 1 base; junction bases outside the gene matches: 4. The CDR3: CASSIPGQPNTEAFF. The CDR3 coding sequence is TGTGCCAGTAGTATACCGGGACAGCCGAACACTGAAGCTTTCTTT.

The chain uses TRBV7-2 and TRBJ1-4; no firm D call. The CDR3 is 13 residues long. V shed 2 bases and J shed 8 bases, with 9 bases lying between them. Germline CDR1 reads SGHTA; CDR2 reads FQGNSA. In DNA, the CDR3 is TGTGCCAGCAGCTTAATTGGGGTAGAAAAACTGTTTTTT. It codes for CASSLIGVEKLFF.

This clone is termed medium-sized. The V gene is TRBV4-2, the J gene TRBJ2-7; 13 positions match TRBD2. The trim removed 0 bases at V and 5 bases at J, leaving 7 bases unmatched. This CDR3 has 17 residues. Germline V gene lookup returns CDR1 LGHNA and CDR2 YNFKEQ. Here the CDR3 reads CASSQDPRLAGGDEQYF. Here the CDR3 DNA reads TGTGCCAGCAGCCAAGATCCTAGACTAGCGGGGGGTGACGAGCAGTACTTC.

The chain has TRBV2 and TRBJ2-1, with D tentatively TRBD2 (6 bases). V shed 9 bases and J shed 6 bases, with 12 bases lying between them. The germline CDR1 and CDR2 sequences are SNHLY and FYNNEI. The CDR3 extends over 12 amino acids. The CDR3 DNA reads TGTGCCAGGGGGTCGGGGGTCAATGAGCAGTTCTTC. Amino acids: CARGSGVNEQFF.

CDR3: CASRGQGSSGEQYF. The CDR3 coding sequence is TGTGCCAGCAGGGGACAGGGTTCGTCTGGGGAGCAGTACTTC. The chain employs TRBV27 and TRBJ2-7; TRBD1 matches at 9 bases. The J segment lost 7 bases and the V segment lost 6 bases, leaving 10 bases of the junction unmatched. Germline values: CDR1 MNHEY, CDR2 SMNVEV (reference sequence). This CDR3 is 14 amino acids long.

This clone was detected only a few times. The chain has TRBV5-6 and TRBJ2-7, with D possibly being TRBD1 (6 bases). This CDR3 is built from 13 residues. Trimming took 5 bases from V and 4 from J, leaving 13 bases between them. Germline CDR1 and CDR2: SGHDT and YYEEEE. The CDR3: CASSLQGFYEQYF. The CDR3 region has the DNA TGTGCCAGCAGTTTACAGGGTTTTTACGAGCAGTACTTC. Based on the CDR3 plus reference TRBV5-6 and TRBJ2-7, the full variable domain is DAGVTQSPTHLIKTRGQQVTLRCSPKSGHDTVSWYQQALGQGPQFIFQYYEEEERQRGNFPDRFSGHQFPNYSSELNVNALLLGDSALYLCASSLQGFYEQYFGPGTRLTVT.

This clone has just one count. This chain uses TRBV7-3 with TRBJ1-1, with 7 bases identical to TRBD1. The CDR3 consists of 14 residues. Per the germline V gene, CDR1 is SGHTA and CDR2 is FQGTGA. V lost 4 bases, J lost 4 bases, and 6 bases stayed unmatched. The CDR3 sequence is CASSSRSGGTEAFF. The CDR3 DNA is TGTGCCAGCAGCTCGAGGTCAGGGGGCACTGAAGCTTTCTTT. The full variable domain, completed using reference TRBV7-3 and TRBJ1-1, is GAGVSQTPSNKVTEKGKYVELRCDPISGHTALYWYRQSLGQGPEFLIYFQGTGAADDSGLPNDRFFAVRPEGSVSTLKIQRTERGDSAVYLCASSSRSGGTEAFFGQGTRLTVV.

This chain uses TRBV6-1 with TRBJ2-2, with D perhaps TRBD2 (6 bases). The CDR3 is made up of 15 amino acids. Germline CDR1 and CDR2: MNHNS and SASEGT. V was trimmed by 6 bases and J by 4 bases, leaving 15 bases between them. In nucleotides, the CDR3 is TGTGCCAGCAGAAGAATCGTAGCGGCCACCGGGGAGCTGTTTTTT. Protein product: CASRRIVAATGELFF.

The chain is built from TRBV5-4 and TRBJ2-7; D is undetermined. This CDR3 is 13 amino acids long. Germline lookup yields CDR1 SGHNT and CDR2 YYREEE (reference sequence). The germline V and J ends were trimmed by 4 bases and 5 bases, with 13 bases remaining between them. The CDR3 is CASSHPVRDEQYF. As DNA, the CDR3 is TGTGCCAGCAGCCACCCGGTTAGAGACGAGCAGTACTTC. Together with reference TRBV5-4 and TRBJ2-7, the CDR3 gives the full variable domain: ETGVTQSPTHLIKTRGQQVTLRCSSQSGHNTVSWYQQALGQGPQFIFQYYREEENGRGNFPPRFSGLQFPNYSSELNVNALELDDSALYLCASSHPVRDEQYFGPGTRLTVT.

This clone is a singleton in its sample. The J gene is TRBJ2-3, the V gene TRBV11-2, with no clear D. V was pared by 3 bases and J by 2 bases, with 15 bases between. Germline CDR1 is SGHAT and CDR2 is FQNNGV. This CDR3 spans 16 amino acids. CDR3 coding DNA: TGTGCCAGCAGCTTTCGGCTGCATGCCATCACAGATACGCAGTATTTT. The encoded protein is CASSFRLHAITDTQYF.

The CDR3 coding sequence is TGTGCCAGCAGTAGCCAGGGCGTGATCACTGAAGCTTTCTTT. This sequence encodes CASSSQGVITEAFF. V and J are TRBV7-9 and TRBJ1-1; the D gene is possibly TRBD1 (5 bases). This CDR3 contains 14 residues. Trimming left V 6 bases short and J 4 bases short, with 15 bases between. Germline V gene lookup returns CDR1 SEHNR and CDR2 FQNEAQ (reference sequence).

This chain connects TRBV6-5 to TRBJ2-5; D could derive from TRBD1 or TRBD2 (5 bases each). The J call may be in error: the DNA end matches TRBJ2-7 better. CDR1 is MNHEY and CDR2 is SVGAGI in the germline V gene. CDR3 length: 13 amino acids. CDR3 sequence reads: CASRSPGPYEQYF. Written as DNA, the CDR3 is TGTGCCAGCAGATCCCCGGGACCTTACGAGCAGTACTTC.

This clone occurred a few times. This rearrangement joins TRBV30 to TRBJ2-7, with D perhaps being TRBD1 or TRBD2 (5 bases each). CDR1 and CDR2 from the germline V gene are GTSNPN and SVGIG (reference sequence). CDR3 length equals 12 residues. V lost 0 bases and J 10 bases, leaving 13 bases between the germline ends. The CDR3 region is CAWSVLGTSQYF. CDR3 coding DNA: TGTGCCTGGAGTGTACTAGGGACCTCCCAGTACTTC.

This clone was counted between two and nine times. The chain carries TRBV11-3 and TRBJ1-6; D is unclear. Trimming took 4 bases from V and 5 from J, leaving 15 bases between them. Germline V CDR1 and CDR2: SGHNT, YENEEA. There are 16 residues in the CDR3. For the CDR3, the DNA is TGTGCCAGCAGCTCCGCGGGGTGGACTAATAATTCACCCCTCCACTTT. Amino acid sequence: CASSSAGWTNNSPLHF.

This clone is deemed medium-sized. The chain carries TRBV18 and TRBJ1-1; D is perhaps TRBD1 (6 bases). V was cut by 3 bases and J by 0 bases, with 14 bases left in between. The CDR3 has 16 amino acids. Per the germline V gene, CDR1 is KGHSH and CDR2 is LQKENI. CDR3 protein: CASSPGQLSMNTEAFF. The CDR3 DNA is TGTGCCAGCTCACCCGGACAGCTATCCATGAACACTGAAGCTTTCTTT.

This chain connects TRBV30 to TRBJ2-3; 10 bases are shared with TRBD2. V was pared by 5 bases and J by 5 bases, with 7 bases of the junction left unmatched. The V gene's germline CDR1 is GTSNPN and CDR2 SVGIG (reference sequence). This CDR3 comprises 14 residues. This CDR3 is CAWVERGGLDTQYF. CDR3 nucleotide sequence: TGTGCCTGGGTGGAGCGGGGGGGCCTAGATACGCAGTATTTT.

The chain uses TRBV7-2 and TRBJ1-5; 8 nucleotides match TRBD1. From germline, CDR1 is SGHTA and CDR2 FQGNSA. The CDR3 is made up of 14 amino acids. Losses at the gene ends were 4 bases for V and 6 bases for J; bases not matched to a gene: 5. Written as DNA, the CDR3 is TGTGCCAGCAGCTCAAGGACAGGGTTTCAGCCCCAGCATTTT. As protein: CASSSRTGFQPQHF.

The DNA of the CDR3 is TGTGCCAGCAGCTCGACAGGTGGGAACACTGAAGCTTTCTTT. It yields the protein CASSSTGGNTEAFF. This chain links TRBV7-6 with TRBJ1-1; the D gene is possibly TRBD1 (6 bases). Trimming removed 4 bases from V and 1 base from J, with 10 bases in between. Germline CDR1 SGHVS, CDR2 FNYEAQ. This CDR3 spans 14 amino acids.

The V and J genes are TRBV7-9 and TRBJ2-6, with D possibly matching TRBD1 (6 bases). This CDR3 comprises 15 residues. With 11 bases removed from V and 1 base from J, the gap between germline ends came to 15 bases. Germline CDR1 reads SEHNR; CDR2 reads FQNEAQ (reference sequence). The CDR3 nucleotides read TGTGCCTGGGAACAGGGTCTTTCTGGGGCCAACGTCCTGACTTTC. This sequence encodes CAWEQGLSGANVLTF.